Detailed here is one T cell receptor (beta chain). Its recognized antigen is unknown. Base qualities are not provided; no much larger clone lies one nucleotide away. The data originate from a study of blood T cell repertoires in COVID-19 (TCRdb year 2020). Turning to the overall study: Samples covering the acute and convalescent phases of COVID-19 were provided by collaborators in the United States, Italy and Spain. Samples came from the ongoing ImmuneRACE study (first 160 participants) plus 1,254 subjects from 6 global collaborators. HLA class I and class II types, where available, came from metadata supplied by the sample provider rather than from assay-based typing. Sample metadata almost always included a de-identified subject ID, COVID-19 status, age in years and sex. The repertoires were released in a freely available public database meant as a resource for research on the immune response to SARS-CoV-2. Subjects who had been exposed to COVID-19, were actively infected with it, or had recovered from it provided the deeply sampled blood TCRbeta repertoires that made up the dataset. The material from the prospective study consisted of cDNA or gDNA derived from T cells, B-cell-depleted T cells, or PBMCs. Overall study outcomes, separate from this receptor: The amount of clinical and demographic metadata varied by source and participant and was provided uncurated.

The immunoSEQ Assay, a bias-controlled multiplex PCR, was used to amplify TCRbeta CDR3 regions from genomic DNA. The original methods were these. Nucleated cell counts per sample were estimated from amplification of reference gene primers within the assay. Sequence reads were collapsed and filtered to measure the absolute abundance of every unique TCRbeta CDR3 rearrangement. Productive Simpson clonality was computed per sample as the square root of Simpson's diversity index over productive rearrangements. Sourced from immuneACCESS, this table was stored by TCRdb with only in-frame sequences that have V and J called. A share of the clones is absent; for the studies checked, an unresolved V gene accounts for under half, and the remainder has no known explanation. Clonal size and the V and J genes are those of that table, whereas D and trimming came from the DNA. Counted in this sample were 270,000 or so clones; 65% to 90% of them appeared once. Jointly, the top ten make up 10% to 15% of the sample.

The germline V gene sets CDR1 to SNHLY and CDR2 to FYNNEI. The CDR3 numbers 17 residues from cysteine through phenylalanine. The CDR3 DNA has 51 bases and is translated from base 1. Compared with germline, V lacks 6 bases and J lacks 2 bases; bases without a gene match: 10. Each collaborating institution followed its own protocols to collect whole blood in K2EDTA tubes. For TCRbeta analysis, collaborators shipped samples as frozen whole blood, isolated PBMCs, or DNA extracted from either of those sample types. The rearranged chain carries TRBV2 and TRBJ1-3; 10 nucleotides in the junction match TRBD1. The sequence was collected from a human donor in a cohort sampled during active COVID-19. Material for sequencing was peripheral blood. The nucleotide sequence reads TGTGCCAGCAGCCCCTCCGGGACAGGGGTAGCTGGAAACACCATATATTTT. The resulting protein is CASSPSGTGVAGNTIYF.